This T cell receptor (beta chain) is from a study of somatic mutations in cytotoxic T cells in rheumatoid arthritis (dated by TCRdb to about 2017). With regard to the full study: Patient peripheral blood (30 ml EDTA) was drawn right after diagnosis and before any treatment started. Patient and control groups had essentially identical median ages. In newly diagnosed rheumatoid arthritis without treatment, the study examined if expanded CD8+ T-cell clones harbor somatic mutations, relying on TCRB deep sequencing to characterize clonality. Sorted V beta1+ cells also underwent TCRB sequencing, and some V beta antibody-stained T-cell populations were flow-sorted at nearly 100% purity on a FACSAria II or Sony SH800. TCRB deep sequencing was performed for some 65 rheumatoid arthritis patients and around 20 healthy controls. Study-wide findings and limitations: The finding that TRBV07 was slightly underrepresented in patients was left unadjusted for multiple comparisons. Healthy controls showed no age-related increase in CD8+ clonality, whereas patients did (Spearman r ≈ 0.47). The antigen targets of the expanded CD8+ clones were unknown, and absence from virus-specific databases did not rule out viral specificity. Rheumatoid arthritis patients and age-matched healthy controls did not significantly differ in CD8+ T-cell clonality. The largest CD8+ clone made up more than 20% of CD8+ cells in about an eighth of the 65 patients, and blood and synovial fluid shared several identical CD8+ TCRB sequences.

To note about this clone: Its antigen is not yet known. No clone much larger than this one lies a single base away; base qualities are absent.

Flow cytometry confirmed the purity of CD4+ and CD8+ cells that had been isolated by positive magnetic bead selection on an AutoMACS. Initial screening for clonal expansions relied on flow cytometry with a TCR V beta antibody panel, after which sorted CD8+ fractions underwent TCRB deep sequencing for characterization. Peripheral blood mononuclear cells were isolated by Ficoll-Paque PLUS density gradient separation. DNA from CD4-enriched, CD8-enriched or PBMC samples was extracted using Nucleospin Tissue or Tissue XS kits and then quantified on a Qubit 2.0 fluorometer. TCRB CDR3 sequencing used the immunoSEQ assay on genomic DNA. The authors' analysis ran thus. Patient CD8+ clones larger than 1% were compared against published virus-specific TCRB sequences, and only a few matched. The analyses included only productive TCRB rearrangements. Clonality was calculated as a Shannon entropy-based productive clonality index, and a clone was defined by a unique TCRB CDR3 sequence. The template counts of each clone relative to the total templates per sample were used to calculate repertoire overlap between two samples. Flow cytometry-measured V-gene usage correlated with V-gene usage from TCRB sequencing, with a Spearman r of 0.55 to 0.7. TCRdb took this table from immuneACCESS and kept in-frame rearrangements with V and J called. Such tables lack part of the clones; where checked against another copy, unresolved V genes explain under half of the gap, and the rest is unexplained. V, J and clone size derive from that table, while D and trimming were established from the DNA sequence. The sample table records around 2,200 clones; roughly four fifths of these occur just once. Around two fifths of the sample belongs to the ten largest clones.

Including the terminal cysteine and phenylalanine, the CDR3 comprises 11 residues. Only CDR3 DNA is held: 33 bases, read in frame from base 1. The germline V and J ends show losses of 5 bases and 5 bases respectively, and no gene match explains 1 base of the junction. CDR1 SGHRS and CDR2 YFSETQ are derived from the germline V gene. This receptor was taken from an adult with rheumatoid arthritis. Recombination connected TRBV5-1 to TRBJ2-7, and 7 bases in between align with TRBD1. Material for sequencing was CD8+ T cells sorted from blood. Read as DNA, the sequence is TGCGCCAGCAGTCAGGGGGACGAGCAGTACTTC. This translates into CASSQGDEQYF.